These 10 T cell receptor beta chains were sequenced from one sample in a study of blood T cell repertoires in COVID-19. Clones were read by immunoSEQ multiplex PCR, and TCRdb kept only the in-frame ones, dropping some. Of around 20,000 clones in the sample, 80% to 90% were seen once. Input material: peripheral blood. The origin of the receptors is a human donor with active COVID-19. The donor label of this sample is uncertain.

The chain employs TRBV7-9 and TRBJ1-1; 7 bases align to TRBD1. Unmatched junction bases numbered 19, after V lost 5 bases and J lost 7 bases. CDR3 length equals 17 residues. Looked up from germline, CDR1 is SEHNR and CDR2 is FQNEAQ (reference sequence). The CDR3 here is CASSTGLTGLNWIEAFF. In nucleotides, the CDR3 is TGTGCCAGCAGCACCGGCCTGACAGGGTTGAACTGGATTGAAGCTTTCTTT.

V gene TRBV9 combines with J gene TRBJ1-1; 8 bases align to TRBD1. J lost 4 bases, V lost 2 bases, and 7 bases had no gene match. The CDR3 loop spans 15 amino acids. CDR1 and CDR2 (germline): SGDLS, YYNGEE. For the CDR3, the DNA is TGTGCCAGCAGCGTCACAGGGGGTAGTTCCACTGAAGCTTTCTTT. This translates into CASSVTGGSSTEAFF.

J is TRBJ2-7 and V is TRBV28; 7 positions agree with TRBD1. V shed 7 bases, J shed 3 bases, and the junction held 9 bases outside the gene matches. The CDR3 sequence is 14 residues long. The germline V gene has CDR1 MDHEN and CDR2 SYDVKM. The chain's CDR3 is CASTTRDSFYEQYF. The DNA of the CDR3 is TGTGCCAGCACCACCCGGGACAGCTTCTACGAGCAGTACTTC.

This clone was counted a single time. The rearrangement links TRBV7-9 to TRBJ2-7, with TRBD2 identical over 10 bases. V gave up 2 bases and J gave up 2 bases; unmatched junction bases: 0. Germline CDR1 and CDR2: SEHNR and FQNEAQ (reference sequence). The CDR3 length is 14 residues. The DNA for the CDR3 is TGTGCCAGCAGCTTACTAGCGGGAGCCTACGAGCAGTACTTC. Translation gives CASSLLAGAYEQYF.

The chain has TRBV7-9 and TRBJ1-4; D is ambiguous. The CDR3 spans 16 residues. Germline V lookup: CDR1 SEHNR, CDR2 FQNEAQ (reference sequence). Trimming cost V 5 bases and J 5 bases, with 18 bases left between them. Written as DNA, the CDR3 is TGTGCCAGCAGCCCTGGTTGGGGAGGTGAGAATGAAAAACTGTTTTTT. Translation: CASSPGWGGENEKLFF. Variable domain in full (rest from reference TRBV7-9 and TRBJ1-4): DTGVSQNPRHKITKRGQNVTFRCDPISEHNRLYWYRQTLGQGPEFLTYFQNEAQLEKSRLLSDRFSAERPKGSFSTLEIQRTEQGDSAMYLCASSPGWGGENEKLFFGSGTQLSVL.

This chain connects TRBV25-1 to TRBJ2-5, with D uncertain. The germline CDR1 and CDR2 sequences are MGHDK and SYGVNS. Trimming pared 4 bases from V and 1 base from J, leaving 4 bases between. This CDR3 is built from 12 residues. The CDR3 DNA reads TGTGCCAGCAGTGCGGTCCAAGAGACCCAGTACTTC. Protein: CASSAVQETQYF.

The chain links TRBV12-3 or TRBV12-4 to TRBJ1-2; D is possibly TRBD1 (5 bases). The CDR3 is 13 amino acids. Trimming took off 7 bases at V and 2 bases at J, with 11 bases between the two ends. The CDR3 here is CASTVGGNYGYTF. The CDR3 region has the DNA TGTGCCAGCACCGTGGGGGGGAACTATGGCTACACCTTC.

V usage is TRBV7-9 and J usage is TRBJ2-7; maybe TRBD1 (5 bases). Germline CDR1 and CDR2: SEHNR and FQNEAQ (reference sequence). The ends were cut back, 2 bases at V and 4 bases at J, with 6 bases in the middle. The CDR3 contains 12 residues. CDR3 nucleotide sequence: TGTGCCAGCAGCTTAAGGGGTTACGAGCAGTACTTC. This sequence encodes CASSLRGYEQYF.

The rearrangement links TRBV4-2 to TRBJ2-1; 8 bases are shared with TRBD2. CDR1 is LGHNA and CDR2 is YNFKEQ in the germline V gene. This CDR3 is built from 16 residues. Losses at the gene ends were 3 bases for V and 10 bases for J; bases not matched to a gene: 14. CDR3 in amino acids: CASSQVTSGSLEEQFF. The CDR3 coding sequence is TGTGCCAGCAGCCAGGTCACTAGCGGATCTCTCGAGGAGCAGTTCTTC.

The rearrangement links TRBV5-4 to TRBJ2-1, with 9 bases fitting TRBD2. CDR3 length equals 15 residues. From germline, CDR1 is SGHNT and CDR2 YYREEE (reference sequence). V dropped 4 bases and J dropped 1; count of bases not matched to a gene: 3. CDR3 in amino acids: CASSPGLASYNEQFF. The CDR3 nucleotides are TGTGCCAGCAGCCCGGGACTAGCATCCTACAATGAGCAGTTCTTC.